This is a list of T cell receptor beta chains from one sample in a study of T cells in tuberculosis. Repertoires were generated with immunoSEQ multiplex PCR, while TCRdb's copy carries only in-frame clones and drops some. The sample shows roughly 32,000 clones, 93% of them seen only once. The specimen was PBMCs, collected at tuberculosis diagnosis. Receptors were obtained from an adult with tuberculosis. Both conserved end residues are part of each CDR3. The order of the fields is CDR3 protein, CDR3 DNA, V gene, D gene, J gene, clone size. A D gene is named only where the DNA matches it firmly. Rows may omit the clone size; those that give it use once, few, many or a size class.

CDR3 protein: CASSPPGQGNKNIQYF; CDR3 DNA: TGTGCCAGCTCACCACCGGGACAGGGCAACAAAAACATTCAGTACTTC; V gene: TRBV18; D gene: TRBD1; J gene: TRBJ2-4; clone size: NA
CDR3 protein: CASSSRQGALGAFF; CDR3 DNA: TGTGCCAGCAGCTCTCGACAGGGGGCGCTCGGAGCTTTCTTT; V gene: TRBV7-3; D gene: TRBD1; J gene: TRBJ1-1; clone size: NA
CDR3 protein: CASSRGGHVNTEAFF; CDR3 DNA: TGTGCCAGCAGTCGGGGGGGGCACGTGAACACTGAAGCTTTCTTT; V gene: TRBV27; D gene: NA; J gene: TRBJ1-1; clone size: NA
CDR3 protein: CASSQPGQSPAHEQYF; CDR3 DNA: TGCGCCAGCAGCCAACCTGGACAGTCCCCAGCCCACGAGCAGTACTTC; V gene: TRBV4-1; D gene: NA; J gene: TRBJ2-7; clone size: NA
CDR3 protein: CASSLGQMNQPQHF; CDR3 DNA: TGTGCCAGCAGCCTTGGACAGATGAATCAGCCCCAGCATTTT; V gene: TRBV5-8; D gene: NA; J gene: TRBJ1-5; clone size: NA
CDR3 protein: CASHRLRGTVNQPQHF; CDR3 DNA: TGTGCCAGCCACCGACTGCGCGGGACAGTCAATCAGCCCCAGCATTTT; V gene: TRBV28; D gene: TRBD1; J gene: TRBJ1-5; clone size: NA
CDR3 protein: CASSESLDTEAFF; CDR3 DNA: TGCGCCAGCAGTGAGTCCCTCGACACTGAAGCTTTCTTT; V gene: TRBV10-1; D gene: NA; J gene: TRBJ1-1; clone size: NA
CDR3 protein: CASSQPGEASGTGYEQYF; CDR3 DNA: TGTGCCAGCAGCCAACCGGGAGAAGCTAGCGGGACCGGCTACGAGCAGTACTTC; V gene: TRBV4-2; D gene: TRBD2; J gene: TRBJ2-7; clone size: NA
CDR3 protein: CASSQSGTGELFF; CDR3 DNA: TGTGCCAGCTCACAAAGCGGCACCGGGGAGCTGTTTTTT; V gene: TRBV18; D gene: NA; J gene: TRBJ2-2; clone size: once
CDR3 protein: CASSLRQGNTEAFF; CDR3 DNA: TGTGCCAGCAGCTTAAGACAGGGGAACACTGAAGCTTTCTTT; V gene: TRBV13; D gene: TRBD1; J gene: TRBJ1-1; clone size: NA
CDR3 protein: CASSWDRAGGYTF; CDR3 DNA: TGCGCCAGCAGCTGGGACAGGGCCGGCGGCTACACCTTC; V gene: TRBV5-1; D gene: TRBD1; J gene: TRBJ1-2; clone size: NA
CDR3 protein: CASSPGTLSPYGYTF; CDR3 DNA: TGCGCCAGCAGCCCCGGGACTCTCAGCCCCTATGGCTACACCTTC; V gene: TRBV4-1; D gene: NA; J gene: TRBJ1-2; clone size: NA
CDR3 protein: CASLSGGAPDTQYF; CDR3 DNA: TGTGCCAGCCTTAGCGGGGGGGCCCCAGATACGCAGTATTTT; V gene: TRBV2; D gene: TRBD2; J gene: TRBJ2-3; clone size: NA
CDR3 protein: CASSIDKIGGPQHF; CDR3 DNA: TGTGCCAGTAGTATAGATAAAATAGGGGGACCCCAGCATTTT; V gene: TRBV19; D gene: NA; J gene: TRBJ1-5; clone size: NA
CDR3 protein: CASSPLAESSYEQYF; CDR3 DNA: TGTGCCAGCAGCCCTCTAGCCGAAAGCTCCTACGAGCAGTACTTC; V gene: TRBV7-6; D gene: NA; J gene: TRBJ2-7; clone size: NA
CDR3 protein: CASSLAGEGPKPSYEQYF; CDR3 DNA: TGCGCCAGCAGCTTGGCGGGCGAGGGCCCCAAACCCTCCTACGAGCAGTACTTC; V gene: TRBV5-1; D gene: NA; J gene: TRBJ2-7; clone size: NA
CDR3 protein: CAWSVRGGQPQHF; CDR3 DNA: TGTGCCTGGAGTGTAAGAGGGGGTCAGCCCCAGCATTTT; V gene: TRBV30; D gene: NA; J gene: TRBJ1-5; clone size: NA
CDR3 protein: CASSMGTGSYEQYF; CDR3 DNA: TGTGCCAGTAGTATGGGGACAGGCTCCTACGAGCAGTACTTC; V gene: TRBV19; D gene: TRBD1; J gene: TRBJ2-7; clone size: NA
CDR3 protein: CAWEWTGRDYGYTF; CDR3 DNA: TGTGCCTGGGAGTGGACAGGGAGGGACTATGGCTACACCTTC; V gene: TRBV30; D gene: TRBD1; J gene: TRBJ1-2; clone size: NA
CDR3 protein: CATKADSTGYNEQFF; CDR3 DNA: TGCGCCACCAAGGCCGACTCTACGGGGTACAATGAGCAGTTCTTC; V gene: TRBV5-1; D gene: NA; J gene: TRBJ2-1; clone size: NA
CDR3 protein: CASRTGTGELFF; CDR3 DNA: TGTGCCAGCAGGACAGGGACCGGGGAGCTGTTTTTT; V gene: TRBV7-9; D gene: TRBD1; J gene: TRBJ2-2; clone size: NA
CDR3 protein: CASSPDRFHSYEQYF; CDR3 DNA: TGTGCCAGCAGCCCCGACAGGTTCCACTCCTACGAGCAGTACTTC; V gene: TRBV7-2; D gene: NA; J gene: TRBJ2-7; clone size: NA
CDR3 protein: CASSQNLLGGVYNEQFF; CDR3 DNA: TGTGCCAGCAGCCAAAATTTGCTGGGGGGAGTGTACAATGAGCAGTTCTTC; V gene: TRBV4-2; D gene: NA; J gene: TRBJ2-1; clone size: NA
CDR3 protein: CAISESRGAETQYF; CDR3 DNA: TGTGCCATCAGTGAGTCACGGGGAGCAGAGACCCAGTACTTC; V gene: TRBV10-3; D gene: NA; J gene: TRBJ2-5; clone size: NA
CDR3 protein: CASDRDYTEAFF; CDR3 DNA: TGTGCCAGCGACAGGGACTACACTGAAGCTTTCTTT; V gene: TRBV7-9; D gene: TRBD1; J gene: TRBJ1-1; clone size: NA
CDR3 protein: CASSRDRGPNRETQYF; CDR3 DNA: TGCGCCAGCAGCAGAGACAGGGGACCTAACCGAGAGACCCAGTACTTC; V gene: TRBV5-1; D gene: TRBD1; J gene: TRBJ2-5; clone size: NA
CDR3 protein: CASSQSTDTQYF; CDR3 DNA: TGTGCCAGCAGCCAGAGCACAGATACGCAGTATTTT; V gene: TRBV7-8; D gene: NA; J gene: TRBJ2-3; clone size: NA
CDR3 protein: CASSPQGEKLFF; CDR3 DNA: TGTGCCAGCTCACCGCAGGGAGAAAAACTGTTTTTT; V gene: TRBV18; D gene: NA; J gene: TRBJ1-4; clone size: NA
CDR3 protein: CASSIILRATGELFF; CDR3 DNA: TGTGCCAGTAGTATTATCCTGAGGGCCACCGGGGAGCTGTTTTTT; V gene: TRBV19; D gene: NA; J gene: TRBJ2-2; clone size: NA
CDR3 protein: CASSEWAGGPSVTDTQYF; CDR3 DNA: TGTGCCAGCAGTGAATGGGCGGGGGGGCCGAGTGTCACAGATACGCAGTATTTT; V gene: TRBV2; D gene: TRBD2; J gene: TRBJ2-3; clone size: NA
CDR3 protein: CASSYRGSYEQYF; CDR3 DNA: TGTGCCAGCAGTTACAGGGGATCCTACGAGCAGTACTTC; V gene: TRBV6-5; D gene: NA; J gene: TRBJ2-7; clone size: NA
CDR3 protein: CASSGGLNNQPQHF; CDR3 DNA: TGTGCCAGCAGTGGGGGACTGAACAATCAGCCCCAGCATTTT; V gene: TRBV2; D gene: NA; J gene: TRBJ1-5; clone size: NA
CDR3 protein: CASRRLAGGNEQFF; CDR3 DNA: TGTGCCAGCAGGAGACTAGCGGGAGGCAATGAGCAGTTCTTC; V gene: TRBV5-8; D gene: TRBD2; J gene: TRBJ2-1; clone size: NA
CDR3 protein: CASSLDGLNEQFF; CDR3 DNA: TGTGCCAGCAGCTTAGACGGACTTAATGAGCAGTTCTTC; V gene: TRBV7-8; D gene: NA; J gene: TRBJ2-1; clone size: NA
CDR3 protein: CASSVVASFSGNTIYF; CDR3 DNA: TGTGCCAGCAGCGTAGTGGCATCTTTCTCTGGAAACACCATATATTTT; V gene: TRBV9; D gene: NA; J gene: TRBJ1-3; clone size: NA
CDR3 protein: CASSPLHSQRGEETQYF; CDR3 DNA: TGTGCCAGCTCACCACTTCACTCCCAGCGGGGGGAAGAGACCCAGTACTTC; V gene: TRBV18; D gene: TRBD2; J gene: TRBJ2-5; clone size: NA
CDR3 protein: CASSLTRNEQFF; CDR3 DNA: TGTGCCAGCAGTTTGACTAGGAATGAGCAGTTCTTC; V gene: TRBV28; D gene: NA; J gene: TRBJ2-1; clone size: NA
CDR3 protein: CASSLGTGGAQETQYF; CDR3 DNA: TGCGCCAGCAGCCTGGGGACAGGGGGAGCTCAAGAGACCCAGTACTTC; V gene: TRBV5-1; D gene: TRBD1; J gene: TRBJ2-5; clone size: NA
CDR3 protein: CASSLDLGTDTQYF; CDR3 DNA: TGCGCCAGCAGCTTGGATTTAGGCACAGATACGCAGTATTTT; V gene: TRBV5-1; D gene: NA; J gene: TRBJ2-3; clone size: NA
CDR3 protein: CASSARAGTGGTEQYF; CDR3 DNA: TGTGCCAGTAGTGCCCGAGCCGGGACAGGGGGTACCGAGCAGTACTTC; V gene: TRBV19; D gene: TRBD1; J gene: TRBJ2-7; clone size: NA
CDR3 protein: CASSLDRNYGYTF; CDR3 DNA: TGCGCCAGCAGTCTGGACAGAAACTATGGCTACACCTTC; V gene: TRBV4-1; D gene: NA; J gene: TRBJ1-2; clone size: NA
CDR3 protein: CASSYGAGGITEAFF; CDR3 DNA: TGTGCCAGCAGTTACGGGGCAGGGGGTATCACTGAAGCTTTCTTT; V gene: TRBV6-5; D gene: TRBD1; J gene: TRBJ1-1; clone size: NA
CDR3 protein: CASSLTQGFSTDTQYF; CDR3 DNA: TGTGCCAGCAGCTTAACGCAGGGGTTTAGCACAGATACGCAGTATTTT; V gene: TRBV7-9; D gene: NA; J gene: TRBJ2-3; clone size: few
CDR3 protein: CASSPRGLGLNQETQYF; CDR3 DNA: TGTGCCAGCAGCCCCAGAGGTTTAGGACTGAATCAAGAGACCCAGTACTTC; V gene: TRBV11-2; D gene: NA; J gene: TRBJ2-5; clone size: NA
CDR3 protein: CASTRGGQVNTEAFF; CDR3 DNA: TGTGCCAGCACTAGGGGGGGACAGGTGAACACTGAAGCTTTCTTT; V gene: TRBV7-8; D gene: TRBD1; J gene: TRBJ1-1; clone size: NA
CDR3 protein: CASSSSGTGDGYTF; CDR3 DNA: TGTGCCAGCAGCTCATCCGGGACAGGGGATGGCTACACCTTC; V gene: TRBV7-9; D gene: TRBD1; J gene: TRBJ1-2; clone size: NA
CDR3 protein: CASSLAGGKLFF; CDR3 DNA: TGCGCCAGCAGCCTCGCGGGCGGAAAACTGTTTTTT; V gene: TRBV4-1; D gene: NA; J gene: TRBJ1-4; clone size: NA
CDR3 protein: CASSRGMNTEAFF; CDR3 DNA: TGCGCCAGCAGCAGGGGCATGAACACTGAAGCTTTCTTT; V gene: TRBV5-1; D gene: NA; J gene: TRBJ1-1; clone size: NA
CDR3 protein: CASPERGPTSGNTIYF; CDR3 DNA: TGTGCCAGCCCTGAACGGGGTCCGACGTCTGGAAACACCATATATTTT; V gene: TRBV6-4; D gene: NA; J gene: TRBJ1-3; clone size: NA
CDR3 protein: CASGLVVRPGSSYNEQFF; CDR3 DNA: TGTGCTAGTGGTTTGGTAGTAAGACCCGGGAGCTCCTACAATGAGCAGTTCTTC; V gene: TRBV12-5; D gene: NA; J gene: TRBJ2-1; clone size: NA
CDR3 protein: CSVRGLAGEETQYF; CDR3 DNA: TGCAGCGTTCGGGGACTAGCGGGAGAAGAGACCCAGTACTTC; V gene: TRBV29-1; D gene: TRBD2; J gene: TRBJ2-5; clone size: NA
CDR3 protein: CASSQDRGTYEQYF; CDR3 DNA: TGCGCCAGCAGCCAAGATAGGGGAACCTACGAGCAGTACTTC; V gene: TRBV4-1; D gene: NA; J gene: TRBJ2-7; clone size: NA